This record looks at one T cell receptor beta chain sequence and its context. This sample was included in a study of blood T cell repertoires in COVID-19. Method: immunoSEQ multiplex PCR; TCRdb's copy keeps in-frame clones and lacks some. This table has roughly 180,000 clones, approximately 80% appearing once. CDR1 is SGHTA, CDR2 FQGTGA, per germline. V was pared by 5 bases and J by 2 bases, with 15 bases between. The CDR3 covers 15 residues. The sequencing input was PBMCs or T cells enriched from blood (not recorded which). The rearrangement joins TRBV7-3 to TRBJ1-1; D unclear. The receptor comes from a woman in her fifties or sixties who had recovered from COVID-19. The CDR3 coding sequence is TGTGCCAGCAGCCCAACGACAATAATCAACACTGAAGCTTTCTTT. Translation gives CASSPTTIINTEAFF.